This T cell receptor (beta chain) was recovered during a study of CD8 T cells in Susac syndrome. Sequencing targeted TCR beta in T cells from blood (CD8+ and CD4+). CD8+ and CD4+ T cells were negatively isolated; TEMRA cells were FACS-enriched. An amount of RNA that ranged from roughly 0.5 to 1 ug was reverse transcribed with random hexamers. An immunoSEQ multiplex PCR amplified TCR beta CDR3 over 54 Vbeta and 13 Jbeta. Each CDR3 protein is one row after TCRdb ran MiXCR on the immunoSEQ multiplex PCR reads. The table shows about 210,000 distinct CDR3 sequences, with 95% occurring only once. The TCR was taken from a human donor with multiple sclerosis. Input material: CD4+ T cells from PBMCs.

The CDR3 loop reads CASSKARGGRARQETQYF. The CDR3 region has the DNA TGTGCCAGCAGCAAAGCCAGGGGGGGCAGGGCCCGCCAAGAGACCCAGTACTTC. The chain recombines TRBV21-1 with TRBJ2-5; whether TRBD2, the table's D call, matches the DNA was not checked. TRBV21-1 is recorded as a pseudogene. The CDR3 loop spans 18 amino acids.